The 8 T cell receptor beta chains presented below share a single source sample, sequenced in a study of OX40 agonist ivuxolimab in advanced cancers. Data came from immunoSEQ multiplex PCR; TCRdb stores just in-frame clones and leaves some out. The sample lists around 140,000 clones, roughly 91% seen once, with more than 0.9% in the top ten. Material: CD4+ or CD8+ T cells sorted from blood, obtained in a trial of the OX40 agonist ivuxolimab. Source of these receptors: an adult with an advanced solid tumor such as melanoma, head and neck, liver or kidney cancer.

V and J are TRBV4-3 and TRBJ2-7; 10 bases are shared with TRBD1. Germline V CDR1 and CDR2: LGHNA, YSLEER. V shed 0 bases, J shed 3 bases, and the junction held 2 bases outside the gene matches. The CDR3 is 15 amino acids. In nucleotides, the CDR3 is TGCGCCAGCAGCCAAGAGGGACAGGGGCTCTACGAGCAGTACTTC. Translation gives CASSQEGQGLYEQYF.

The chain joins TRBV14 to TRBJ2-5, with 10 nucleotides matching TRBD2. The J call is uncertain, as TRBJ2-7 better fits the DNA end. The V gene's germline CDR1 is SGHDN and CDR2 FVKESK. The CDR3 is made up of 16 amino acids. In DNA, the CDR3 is TGTGCCAGCAGCGCGTTCGGGCTAGCGGGGGTTTACGAGCAGTACTTC. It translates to CASSAFGLAGVYEQYF.

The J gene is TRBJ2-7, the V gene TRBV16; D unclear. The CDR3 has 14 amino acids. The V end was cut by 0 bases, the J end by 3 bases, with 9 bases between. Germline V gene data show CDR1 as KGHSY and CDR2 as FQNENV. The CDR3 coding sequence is TGTGCCAGCAGCCAATCCAGGCCACGCTACGAGCAGTACTTC. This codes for CASSQSRPRYEQYF.

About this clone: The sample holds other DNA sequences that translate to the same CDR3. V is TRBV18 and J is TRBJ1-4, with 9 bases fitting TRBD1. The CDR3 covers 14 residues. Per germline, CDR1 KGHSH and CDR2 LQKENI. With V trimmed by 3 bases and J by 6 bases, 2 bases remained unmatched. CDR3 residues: CASSPRDRDEKLFF. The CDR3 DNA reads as TGTGCCAGCTCACCTAGGGACAGGGATGAAAAACTGTTTTTT. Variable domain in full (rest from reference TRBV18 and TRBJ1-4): NAGVMQNPRHLVRRRGQEARLRCSPMKGHSHVYWYRQLPEEGLKFMVYLQKENIIDESGMPKERFSAEFPKEGPSILRIQQVVRGDSAAYFCASSPRDRDEKLFFGSGTQLSVL.

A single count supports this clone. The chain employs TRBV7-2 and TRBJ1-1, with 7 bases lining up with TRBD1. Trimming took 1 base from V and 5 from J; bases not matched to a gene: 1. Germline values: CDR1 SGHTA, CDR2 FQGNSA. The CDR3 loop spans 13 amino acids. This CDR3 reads CASSLEGATEAFF. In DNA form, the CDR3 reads TGTGCCAGCAGCTTAGAGGGGGCTACTGAAGCTTTCTTT.

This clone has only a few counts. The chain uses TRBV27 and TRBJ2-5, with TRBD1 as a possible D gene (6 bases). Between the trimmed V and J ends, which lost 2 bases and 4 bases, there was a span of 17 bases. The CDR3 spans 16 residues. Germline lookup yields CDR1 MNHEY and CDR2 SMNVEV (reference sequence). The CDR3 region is CASSLSLSGAPETQYF. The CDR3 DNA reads TGTGCCAGCAGTTTAAGTTTATCAGGGGCCCCAGAGACCCAGTACTTC.

The CDR3, as DNA: TGCGCCAGCAGCGTCCAGGGGGCGCAAGACTATGGCTACACCTTC. Translation gives CASSVQGAQDYGYTF. This sequence joins TRBV5-1 and TRBJ1-2, with TRBD1 matching 8 bases. V was pared by 4 bases and J by 3 bases, with 8 bases of the junction left unmatched. There are 15 residues in the CDR3. Looked up from germline, CDR1 is SGHRS and CDR2 is YFSETQ.

The CDR3 nucleotides are TGCGCCAGCAGCTATGACAGGGGGTCTGGGGCCAACGTCCTGACTTTC. Its translation is CASSYDRGSGANVLTF. The chain links TRBV5-1 to TRBJ2-6, with 9 nucleotides matching TRBD1. Trimming took 3 bases from V and 1 from J; bases not matched to a gene: 2. The CDR3 consists of 16 residues. In germline, CDR1 is SGHRS, CDR2 YFSETQ.